These 18 T cell receptor beta chains were all obtained from the same sample, sequenced in a study of T cell responses to AZD1222 COVID-19 vaccine. Clones were sequenced by immunoSEQ multiplex PCR, and TCRdb holds only the in-frame ones, with some missing. The sample consists of over 100,000 clones, more than 70% of them appearing once. Sequencing was performed on peripheral blood, taken 28 days after the second AZD1222 dose. The receptors shown here come from an adult who received the AZD1222 COVID-19 vaccine.

This chain joins TRBV9 and TRBJ2-7; D may be TRBD2 (5 bases). V lost 0 bases and J 6 bases, leaving 13 bases between the germline ends. CDR1 and CDR2 from the germline V gene are SGDLS and YYNGEE. The CDR3 spans 14 residues. CDR3 DNA: TGTGCCAGCAGCGTAGGACCGGGATTCAGCGAGCAGTACTTC. The encoded protein is CASSVGPGFSEQYF.

The chain employs TRBV29-1 and TRBJ2-1, with a tentative D call TRBD2 (6 bases). The germline V gene encodes CDR1 SQVTM and CDR2 ANQGSEA. Trimming removed 4 bases from V and 7 bases from J, with 11 bases in between. The CDR3 covers 12 residues. CDR3 amino acids: CSVGGRWNEQFF. The CDR3 DNA is TGCAGCGTTGGAGGGAGGTGGAATGAGCAGTTCTTC.

The CDR3 loop reads CASSEAGQRTEKLFF. For the CDR3, the DNA is TGTGCCAGCAGTGAAGCGGGACAGCGTACTGAAAAACTGTTTTTT. The rearrangement links TRBV2 to TRBJ1-4; 7 bases line up with TRBD1. V gave up 0 bases and J gave up 7 bases; unmatched junction bases: 5. This CDR3 region has 15 residues. Germline CDR1 is SNHLY and CDR2 is FYNNEI. Looking up the rest from reference TRBV2 and TRBJ1-4 gives the full variable domain: EPEVTQTPSHQVTQMGQEVILRCVPISNHLYFYWYRQILGQKVEFLVSFYNNEISEKSEIFDDQFSVERPDGSNFTLKIRSTKLEDSAMYFCASSEAGQRTEKLFFGSGTQLSVL.

The rearrangement links TRBV12-3 or TRBV12-4 to TRBJ2-6; perhaps TRBD1 as D (5 bases). Trimming cost V 2 bases and J 8 bases, with 7 bases left between them. The CDR3 length is 13 residues. CDR3 in amino acids: CASSLQGTNVLTF. The CDR3 DNA reads as TGTGCCAGCAGTTTACAGGGAACCAACGTCCTGACTTTC.

The gene calls are TRBV4-2 and TRBJ1-4; no definite D call. Per the germline V gene, CDR1 is LGHNA and CDR2 is YNFKEQ. Trimming left V 4 bases short and J 8 bases short, with 8 bases between. This CDR3 spans 12 amino acids. The CDR3 loop is CASSRTEEKLFF. The CDR3 DNA sequence: TGTGCCAGCAGCCGGACGGAAGAAAAACTGTTTTTT.

The chain recombines TRBV27 with TRBJ1-5; 7 nucleotides align to TRBD1. The CDR3 extends over 15 amino acids. Germline values: CDR1 MNHEY, CDR2 SMNVEV (reference sequence). V trimming: 4 bases; J trimming: 5 bases; junction bases outside the gene matches: 8. CDR3 coding DNA: TGTGCCAGCAGTTCCAGGGGGACCCCCCATCAGCCCCAGCATTTT. Translated: CASSSRGTPHQPQHF.

This CDR3 reads CASSPTGGLYGYTF. CDR3 nucleotide sequence: TGTGCCAGCAGCCCGACAGGGGGTCTCTATGGCTACACCTTC. The chain carries TRBV3-1 (or the pseudogene TRBV3-2) and TRBJ1-2; 9 positions agree with TRBD1. From germline, CDR1 is LGHDT and CDR2 YNNKEL (reference sequence). The length of the CDR3 is 14 residues. The V and J ends lost 4 bases and 4 bases, in that order; junction bases with no gene match: 4.

This clone appeared a single time. V is TRBV6-5 and J is TRBJ1-1; D may be TRBD1 (6 bases). The CDR3 contains 14 residues. Trimming stripped 5 bases from V and 0 bases from J, with 10 bases between. Germline V gene lookup returns CDR1 MNHEY and CDR2 SVGAGI. The CDR3 coding sequence is TGTGCCAGCAGTAAGACAGGTGTGAACACTGAAGCTTTCTTT. As protein: CASSKTGVNTEAFF.

This clone was seen a handful of times. This chain uses TRBV5-8 with TRBJ1-1, with a weak D call TRBD1 (6 bases). There are 15 residues in the CDR3. Germline V gene lookup returns CDR1 SGHTS and CDR2 YDEGEE. With 0 bases removed from V and 1 base from J, the gap between germline ends came to 10 bases. The CDR3: CASSLGTVGNTEAFF. Here the CDR3 DNA reads TGTGCCAGCAGCTTGGGGACAGTTGGGAACACTGAAGCTTTCTTT.

V usage is TRBV27 and J usage is TRBJ2-1; tentatively, D is TRBD2 (6 bases). Per germline, CDR1 MNHEY and CDR2 SMNVEV (reference sequence). The CDR3 has 12 amino acids. Trimming left V 7 bases short and J 4 bases short, with 8 bases between. The CDR3 loop is CASMAGYNEQFF. The CDR3 bases are TGTGCCAGCATGGCGGGGTACAATGAGCAGTTCTTC.

Details on this clone: This sample includes further DNA sequences coding for the same CDR3. V is TRBV4-1 and J is TRBJ1-4; D perhaps matches TRBD1 (6 bases). CDR1 MGHRA and CDR2 YSYEKL come from the germline V gene. The CDR3 covers 14 residues. V dropped 1 base and J dropped 5 bases, with 8 bases sitting between them. CDR3 in DNA: TGCGCCAGCAGCCAAGGAACAGGGAATGAAAAACTGTTTTTT. This translates into CASSQGTGNEKLFF.

This clone is a singleton in its sample. The CDR3 here is CASSPRDYDHSYNEQFF. The CDR3 nucleotides read TGTGCCAGCAGCCCCCGGGACTACGACCACTCCTACAATGAGCAGTTCTTC. The chain uses TRBV21-1 and TRBJ2-1; the table's D call TRBD2 went unverified against the DNA. TRBV21-1 constitutes a pseudogene. The CDR3 runs to 17 residues.

The DNA of the CDR3 is TGTGCCAGCAGTCCGACCGTCCAGATAATCTACGAGCAGTACTTC. Translating gives CASSPTVQIIYEQYF. J is TRBJ2-7 and V is TRBV2; D unclear. CDR1 and CDR2 from the germline V gene are SNHLY and FYNNEI. There are 15 residues in the CDR3. V shed 5 bases and J shed 3 bases, with 17 bases lying between them.

The V call is TRBV6-1, the J call TRBJ1-4, with 10 bases fitting TRBD1. This CDR3 is built from 16 residues. Germline V gene data show CDR1 as MNHNS and CDR2 as SASEGT. Germline trimming cut 3 bases from V and 8 bases from J; bases unmatched to any gene: 9. This chain's CDR3 is CASSDGSGQGSEKLFF. CDR3 DNA sequence: TGTGCCAGCAGTGATGGGTCGGGACAGGGGAGCGAAAAACTGTTTTTT.

This rearrangement joins TRBV4-3 to TRBJ2-1; no firm D call. V was pared by 6 bases and J by 7 bases, with 10 bases between. The CDR3 spans 12 residues. Germline CDR1 is LGHNA and CDR2 is YSLEER. The CDR3 reads CASSTLKNEQFF. The CDR3 nucleotides read TGCGCCAGCAGTACCCTGAAAAATGAGCAGTTCTTC.

This sequence joins TRBV18 and TRBJ1-2, with 8 bases matching TRBD1. The CDR3 extends over 13 amino acids. The junction had 4 bases not matched to a gene; V was cut back by 4 bases and J by 6 bases. Germline loops: CDR1 KGHSH, CDR2 LQKENI. The CDR3: CASSRSTGDGYTF. CDR3 coding DNA: TGTGCCAGCTCACGATCGACAGGGGATGGCTACACCTTC.

This clone was detected a few times. J is TRBJ2-7 and V is TRBV13; 8 bases line up with TRBD1. The CDR3 consists of 16 residues. V was pared by 4 bases and J by 4 bases, with 12 bases of the junction left unmatched. Germline values: CDR1 PRHDT, CDR2 FYEKMQ (reference sequence). The CDR3 DNA is TGTGCCAGCAGCTCAAAAACAGGGGGGTTGGTTTACGAGCAGTACTTC. As protein: CASSSKTGGLVYEQYF.

The gene calls are TRBV28 and TRBJ2-3; weak D call: TRBD2 (7 bases). There are 15 residues in the CDR3. Germline V gene lookup returns CDR1 MDHEN and CDR2 SYDVKM. Trimming shortened V by 9 bases and J by 3 bases, and 19 bases separated the two germline ends. The CDR3 region has the DNA TGTGCCAGTGCAGGGGCGGGAGAAGGGACAGATACGCAGTATTTT. Protein: CASAGAGEGTDTQYF. Drawing the rest from reference TRBV28 and TRBJ2-3, the complete variable domain is DVKVTQSSRYLVKRTGEKVFLECVQDMDHENMFWYRQDPGLGLRLIYFSYDVKMKEKGDIPEGYSVSREKKERFSLILESASTNQTSMYLCASAGAGEGTDTQYFGPGTRLTVL.